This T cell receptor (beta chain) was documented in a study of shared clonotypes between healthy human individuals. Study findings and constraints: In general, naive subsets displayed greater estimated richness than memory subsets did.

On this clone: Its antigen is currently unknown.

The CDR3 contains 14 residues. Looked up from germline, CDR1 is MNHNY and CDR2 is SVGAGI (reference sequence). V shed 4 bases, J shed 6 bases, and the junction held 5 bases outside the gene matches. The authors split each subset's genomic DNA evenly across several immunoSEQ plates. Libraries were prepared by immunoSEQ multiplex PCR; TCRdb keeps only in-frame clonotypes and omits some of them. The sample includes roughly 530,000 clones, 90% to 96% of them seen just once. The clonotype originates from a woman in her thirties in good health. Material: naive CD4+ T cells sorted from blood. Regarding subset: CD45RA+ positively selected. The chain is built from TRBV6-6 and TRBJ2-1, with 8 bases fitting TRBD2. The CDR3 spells CASSLAGKFNEQFF. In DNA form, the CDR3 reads TGTGCCAGCAGTTTAGCGGGAAAATTCAATGAGCAGTTCTTC.